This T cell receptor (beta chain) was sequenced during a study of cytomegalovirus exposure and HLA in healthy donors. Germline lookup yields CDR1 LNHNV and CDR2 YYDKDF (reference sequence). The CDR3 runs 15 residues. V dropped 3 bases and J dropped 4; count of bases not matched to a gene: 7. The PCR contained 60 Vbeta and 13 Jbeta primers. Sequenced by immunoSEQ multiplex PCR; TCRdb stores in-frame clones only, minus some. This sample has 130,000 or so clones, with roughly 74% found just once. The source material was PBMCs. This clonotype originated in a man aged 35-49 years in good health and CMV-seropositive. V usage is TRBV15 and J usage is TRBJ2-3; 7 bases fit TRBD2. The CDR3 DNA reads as TGTGCCACCAGCAGGGGGAGGGATTGGCCAGATACGCAGTATTTT. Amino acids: CATSRGRDWPDTQYF.